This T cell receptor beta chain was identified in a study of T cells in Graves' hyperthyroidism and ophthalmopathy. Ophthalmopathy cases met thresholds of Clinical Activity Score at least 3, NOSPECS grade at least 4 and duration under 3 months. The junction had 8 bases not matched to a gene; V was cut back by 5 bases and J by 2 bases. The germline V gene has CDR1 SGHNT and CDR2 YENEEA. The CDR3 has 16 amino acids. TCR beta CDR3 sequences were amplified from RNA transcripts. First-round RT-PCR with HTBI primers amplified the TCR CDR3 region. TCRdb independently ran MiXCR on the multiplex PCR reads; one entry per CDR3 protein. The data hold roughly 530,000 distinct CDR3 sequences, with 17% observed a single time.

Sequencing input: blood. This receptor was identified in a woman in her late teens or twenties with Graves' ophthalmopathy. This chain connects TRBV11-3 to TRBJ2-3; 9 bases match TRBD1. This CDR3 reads CASSPGQGIYTDTQYF. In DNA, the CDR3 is TGTGCCAGCAGCCCCGGACAGGGGATATACACAGATACGCAGTATTTT.